This T cell receptor (beta chain) derives from a study of CD8 T cells in ankylosing spondylitis. Points from the study as a whole: The study looked at matched synovial fluid samples from ankylosing spondylitis patients. Disease-linked clones were reported to be significantly enriched there. Certain motif variants had earlier appeared in reactive arthritis synovial fluid and blood. Seemingly distinctive of ankylosing spondylitis blood was a TCR beta motif formed by eight highly homologous variants.

This clonotype was seen ten or more times. What it binds is not known. Trimming pared 6 bases from V and 7 bases from J, leaving 7 bases between. This CDR3 comprises 11 residues. Germline V gene sequence: CDR1 SGHTA, CDR2 FQGNSA. The authors made TCR beta libraries by quantitative 5'-RACE with molecular barcodes. TCRdb independently ran MiXCR on the 5' RACE reads; one entry per CDR3 protein. The sample has 750,000 to 850,000 distinct CDR3 sequences, 10% to 15% seen once. The specimen was blood, either unsorted or a sorted T cell fraction (not recorded which). The chain joins TRBV7-2 to TRBJ2-1; D gene ambiguous. This clonotype was sampled from a male donor with ankylosing spondylitis. The CDR3 loop is CASRQQNEQFF. The CDR3 region has the DNA TGTGCCAGCAGACAGCAGAATGAGCAGTTCTTC.